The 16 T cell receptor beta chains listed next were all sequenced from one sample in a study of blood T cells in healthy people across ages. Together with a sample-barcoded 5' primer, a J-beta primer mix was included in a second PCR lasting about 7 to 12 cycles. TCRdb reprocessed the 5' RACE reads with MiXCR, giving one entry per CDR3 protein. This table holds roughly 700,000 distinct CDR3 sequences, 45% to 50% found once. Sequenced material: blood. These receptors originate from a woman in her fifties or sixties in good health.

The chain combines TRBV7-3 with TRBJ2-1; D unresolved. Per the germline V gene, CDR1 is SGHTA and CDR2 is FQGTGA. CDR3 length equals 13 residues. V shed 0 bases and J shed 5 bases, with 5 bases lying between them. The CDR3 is CASSLTQNNEQFF. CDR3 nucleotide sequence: TGTGCCAGCAGCTTAACTCAAAACAATGAGCAGTTCTTC.

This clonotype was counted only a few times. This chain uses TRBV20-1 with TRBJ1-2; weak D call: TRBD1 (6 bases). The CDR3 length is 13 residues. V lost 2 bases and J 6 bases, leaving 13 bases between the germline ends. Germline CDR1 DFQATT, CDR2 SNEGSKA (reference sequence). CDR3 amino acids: CSARFTGRHGYTF. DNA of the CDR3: TGCAGTGCTAGATTTACAGGGAGGCATGGCTACACCTTC.

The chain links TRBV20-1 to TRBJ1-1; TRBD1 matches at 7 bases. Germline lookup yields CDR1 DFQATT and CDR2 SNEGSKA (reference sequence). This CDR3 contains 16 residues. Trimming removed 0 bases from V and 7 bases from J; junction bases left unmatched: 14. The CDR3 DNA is TGCAGTGCTAGAGATCGAACAGGGGTTGGGGGGAGTGAAGCTTTCTTT. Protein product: CSARDRTGVGGSEAFF.

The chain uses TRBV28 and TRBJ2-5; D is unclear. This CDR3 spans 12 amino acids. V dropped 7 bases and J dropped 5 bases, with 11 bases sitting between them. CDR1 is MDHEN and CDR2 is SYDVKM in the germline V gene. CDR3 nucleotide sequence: TGTGCCAGCACCAGGACGCGGGAGACCCAGTACTTC. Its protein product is CASTRTRETQYF.

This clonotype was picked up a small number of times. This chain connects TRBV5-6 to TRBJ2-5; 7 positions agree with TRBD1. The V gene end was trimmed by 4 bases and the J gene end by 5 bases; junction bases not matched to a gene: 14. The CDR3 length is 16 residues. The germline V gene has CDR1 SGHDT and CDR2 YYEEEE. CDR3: CASSAAGTAQMETQYF. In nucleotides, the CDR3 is TGTGCCAGCAGCGCCGCAGGGACAGCTCAAATGGAGACCCAGTACTTC.

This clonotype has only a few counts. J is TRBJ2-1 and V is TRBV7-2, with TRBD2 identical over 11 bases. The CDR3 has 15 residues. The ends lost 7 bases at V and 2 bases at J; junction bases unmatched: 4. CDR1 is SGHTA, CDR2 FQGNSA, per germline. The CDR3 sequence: CASTPSGRTYNEQFF. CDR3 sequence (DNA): TGTGCCAGCACCCCTAGCGGGAGGACCTACAATGAGCAGTTCTTC.

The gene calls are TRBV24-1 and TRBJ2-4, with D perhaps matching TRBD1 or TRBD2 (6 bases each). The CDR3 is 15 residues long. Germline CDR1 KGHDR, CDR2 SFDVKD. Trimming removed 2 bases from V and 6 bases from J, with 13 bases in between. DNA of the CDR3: TGTGCCACCAGTGATTCGGGGGCCCAGGGAAACATTCAGTACTTC. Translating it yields CATSDSGAQGNIQYF.

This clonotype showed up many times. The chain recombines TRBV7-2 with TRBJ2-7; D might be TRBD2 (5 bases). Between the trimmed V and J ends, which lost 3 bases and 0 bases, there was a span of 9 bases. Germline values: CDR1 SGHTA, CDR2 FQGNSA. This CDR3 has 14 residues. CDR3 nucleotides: TGTGCCAGCAGCTTGACCGGGGACTCCTACGAGCAGTACTTC. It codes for CASSLTGDSYEQYF.

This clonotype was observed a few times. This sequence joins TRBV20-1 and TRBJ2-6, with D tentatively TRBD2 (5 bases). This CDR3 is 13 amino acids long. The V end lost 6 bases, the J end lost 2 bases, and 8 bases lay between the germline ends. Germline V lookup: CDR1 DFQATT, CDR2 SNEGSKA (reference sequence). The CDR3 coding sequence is TGCAGTGCGCGGACTCCTGGGGCCAACGTCCTGACTTTC. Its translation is CSARTPGANVLTF.

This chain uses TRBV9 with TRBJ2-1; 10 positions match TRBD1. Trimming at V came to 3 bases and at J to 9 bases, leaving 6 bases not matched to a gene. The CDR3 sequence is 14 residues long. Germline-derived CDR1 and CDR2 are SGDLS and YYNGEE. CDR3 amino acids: CASSDPGQGFEQFF. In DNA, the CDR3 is TGTGCCAGCAGCGACCCGGGACAGGGGTTTGAGCAGTTCTTC.

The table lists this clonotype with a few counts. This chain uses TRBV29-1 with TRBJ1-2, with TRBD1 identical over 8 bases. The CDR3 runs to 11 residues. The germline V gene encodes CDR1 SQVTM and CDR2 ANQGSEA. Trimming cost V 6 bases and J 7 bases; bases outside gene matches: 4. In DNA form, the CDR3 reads TGCAGCGTGGCGACAGGGGCTGGCTACACCTTC. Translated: CSVATGAGYTF.

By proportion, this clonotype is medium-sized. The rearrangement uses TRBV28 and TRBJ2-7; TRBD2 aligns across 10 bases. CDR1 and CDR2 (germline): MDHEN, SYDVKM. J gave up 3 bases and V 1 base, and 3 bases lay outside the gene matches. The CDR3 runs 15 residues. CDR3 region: CASSLSASGSYEQYF. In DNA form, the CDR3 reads TGTGCCAGCAGTTTATCGGCTAGCGGGAGCTACGAGCAGTACTTC.

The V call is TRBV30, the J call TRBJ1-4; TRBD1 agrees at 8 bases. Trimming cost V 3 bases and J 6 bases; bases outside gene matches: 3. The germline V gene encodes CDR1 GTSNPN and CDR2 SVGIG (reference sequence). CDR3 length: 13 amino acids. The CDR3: CAWSRQGYEKLFF. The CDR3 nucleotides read TGTGCCTGGAGCAGACAGGGGTATGAAAAACTGTTTTTT.

The CDR3 nucleotides are TGTGCCAGCAGCTTAGGACAGATCGAAGAGACCCAGTACTTC. Translated: CASSLGQIEETQYF. The V call is TRBV7-8, the J call TRBJ2-5, with D perhaps matching TRBD1 (5 bases). This CDR3 is built from 14 residues. Germline V gene sequence: CDR1 SGHVS, CDR2 FQNEAQ. V gave up 1 base and J gave up 3 bases, with 9 bases separating them. Together with reference TRBV7-8 and TRBJ2-5, the CDR3 gives the full variable domain: GAGVSQSPRYKVAKRGQDVALRCDPISGHVSLFWYQQALGQGPEFLTYFQNEAQLDKSGLPSDRFFAERPEGSVSTLKIQRTQQEDSAVYLCASSLGQIEETQYFGPGTRLLVL.

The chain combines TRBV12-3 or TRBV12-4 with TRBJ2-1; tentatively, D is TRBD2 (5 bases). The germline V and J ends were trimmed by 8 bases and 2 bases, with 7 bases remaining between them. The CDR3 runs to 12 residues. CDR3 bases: TGTGCCAGCTGGACTCCCTACAATGAGCAGTTCTTC. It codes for CASWTPYNEQFF.

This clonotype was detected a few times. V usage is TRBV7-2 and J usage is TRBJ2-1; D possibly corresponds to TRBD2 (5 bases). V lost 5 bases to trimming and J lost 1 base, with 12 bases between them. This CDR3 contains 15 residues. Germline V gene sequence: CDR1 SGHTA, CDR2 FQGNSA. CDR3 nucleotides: TGTGCCAGCAGCCCTCTGAGCGGTTCCTACAATGAGCAGTTCTTC. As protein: CASSPLSGSYNEQFF.